Shown below are 23 T cell receptor beta chains from a single sample sequenced in a study of vaccination and CD4 T cells after COVID-19. Sequencing of DNA taken from cultured CD4+ T cells relied on the Oncomine TCR Beta short-read assay. MiXCR was run by TCRdb on the PCR reads, yielding one entry per CDR3 protein. The sample has approximately 20,000 distinct CDR3 sequences, around 37% seen once. Specified time point: late sampling 161 to 241 days after vaccination in a few convalescent patients. Treatment specified: approximately 10-day PBMC culture with coronavirus spike peptide pools or control peptides (ViraFEST assay). No cognate antigen is known for these TCRs. The sample was CD4+ T cells from blood, cultured in vitro, taken about 7 months after SARS-CoV-2 vaccination. The receptors originated from a human donor who had recovered from COVID-19.

This clonotype was counted only a few times. This chain joins TRBV7-2 and TRBJ2-7; no reliable D call. V dropped 1 base and J dropped 0 bases, with 10 bases sitting between them. The V gene's germline CDR1 is SGHTA and CDR2 FQGNSA. This CDR3 has 15 residues. CDR3 region: CASSLVPYSSYEQYF. The CDR3 region has the DNA TGTGCCAGCAGCTTAGTCCCCTATAGCTCCTACGAGCAGTACTTC. The full variable domain, its missing parts supplied by reference TRBV7-2 and TRBJ2-7, is GAGVSQSPSNKVTEKGKDVELRCDPISGHTALYWYRQSLGQGLEFLIYFQGNSAPDKSGLPSDRFSAERTGGSVSTLTIQRTQQEDSAVYLCASSLVPYSSYEQYFGPGTRLTVT.

V usage is TRBV28 and J usage is TRBJ2-7; D tentatively reads TRBD1 or TRBD2 (5 bases each). This CDR3 is built from 11 residues. V gave up 2 bases and J gave up 6 bases, with 5 bases separating them. From germline, CDR1 is MDHEN and CDR2 SYDVKM. The DNA for the CDR3 is TGTGCCAGCAGTTTAGGGGGCGAGCAGTACTTC. Amino acid sequence: CASSLGGEQYF.

The chain links TRBV6-1 to TRBJ2-7; the D gene is possibly TRBD1 (6 bases). V lost 8 bases to trimming and J lost 3 bases, with 8 bases between them. This CDR3 has 11 amino acids. Per the germline V gene, CDR1 is MNHNS and CDR2 is SASEGT. The CDR3 protein is CASGTNYEQYF. In nucleotides, the CDR3 is TGTGCCAGCGGGACAAACTACGAGCAGTACTTC.

This chain links TRBV20-1 with TRBJ1-5; D perhaps matches TRBD1 (6 bases). This CDR3 comprises 13 residues. Looked up from germline, CDR1 is DFQATT and CDR2 is SNEGSKA (reference sequence). CDR3 protein: CALRQATNQPQHF. In DNA form, the CDR3 reads TGCGCCCTCCGACAGGCAACCAATCAGCCCCAGCATTTT.

This clonotype was seen a handful of times. The chain recombines TRBV15 with TRBJ1-2; D perhaps matches TRBD1 (5 bases). CDR3 size: 15 residues. V dropped 0 bases and J dropped 6 bases, with 14 bases sitting between them. Germline CDR1 and CDR2: LNHNV and YYDKDF (reference sequence). This CDR3 is CATSRDMAGLDGYTF. CDR3 in DNA: TGTGCCACCAGCAGAGATATGGCGGGGCTCGATGGCTACACCTTC.

This clonotype was detected a few times. CDR3 residues: CAASEEGRETQYF. CDR3 nucleotide sequence: TGTGCCGCTTCAGAGGAGGGACGGGAGACCCAGTACTTC. The chain joins TRBV7-9 to TRBJ2-5; D perhaps matches TRBD2 (6 bases). The germline V gene encodes CDR1 SEHNR and CDR2 FQNEAQ (reference sequence). There are 13 residues in the CDR3. V lost 11 bases to trimming and J lost 5 bases, with 18 bases between them.

This clonotype is labeled medium-sized (0.01 to 0.1%). The V gene is TRBV7-2, the J gene TRBJ2-5; TRBD2 matches 7 bases. The junction had 5 bases not matched to a gene; V was cut back by 2 bases and J by 5 bases. Germline V gene data show CDR1 as SGHTA and CDR2 as FQGNSA. The CDR3 totals 14 residues. The CDR3: CASSLPSGRETQYF. CDR3 in DNA: TGTGCCAGCAGCTTACCCTCCGGGAGGGAGACCCAGTACTTC.

The chain combines TRBV6-5 with TRBJ2-3; 7 bases line up with TRBD2. The V gene's germline CDR1 is MNHEY and CDR2 SVGAGI. There are 18 residues in the CDR3. The V segment lost 0 bases and the J segment 0 bases; nucleotides outside the gene matches: 9. The CDR3 DNA reads as TGTGCCAGCAGTTACTCGTCGCTTTCGGGACTAAGCACAGATACGCAGTATTTT. It translates to CASSYSSLSGLSTDTQYF.

Judged by abundance, this clonotype is medium-sized. This chain joins TRBV7-2 and TRBJ2-5; tentatively, D is TRBD2 (6 bases). Germline CDR1 is SGHTA and CDR2 is FQGNSA. The CDR3 consists of 16 residues. V was trimmed by 2 bases and J by 5 bases, leaving 18 bases between them. CDR3 residues: CASSLRNSGVGETQYF. The CDR3 DNA sequence: TGTGCCAGCAGCTTAAGGAATAGCGGTGTTGGGGAGACCCAGTACTTC.

The chain uses TRBV1 and TRBJ1-5. TRBV1 is noted as a pseudogene. The CDR3 totals 18 residues. This CDR3 reads CTSSQEGRKGSGNQPQHF. CDR3 DNA sequence: TGCACCAGCAGCCAAGAGGGCAGGAAGGGTTCGGGCAATCAGCCCCAGCATTTT.

This chain joins TRBV19 and TRBJ2-4; 7 bases match TRBD1. From germline, CDR1 is LNHDA and CDR2 SQIVND (reference sequence). The CDR3 runs to 13 residues. The ends lost 4 bases at V and 6 bases at J; junction bases unmatched: 3. The CDR3 DNA is TGTGCCAGTAGTAGTTCAGGGGGAAACATTCAGTACTTC. As protein: CASSSSGGNIQYF.

V usage is TRBV6-1 and J usage is TRBJ1-1; TRBD1 agrees at 8 bases. V lost 4 bases, J lost 7 bases, and 14 bases stayed unmatched. CDR1 and CDR2 (germline): MNHNS, SASEGT. The CDR3 covers 16 residues. CDR3 sequence reads: CASSGPLDREVSEAFF. The CDR3 nucleotides read TGTGCCAGCAGTGGGCCTTTGGACAGGGAGGTGAGTGAAGCTTTCTTT.

This clonotype was seen only once. This sequence joins TRBV4-1 and TRBJ2-1, with unresolved D. V was cut by 1 base and J by 8 bases, with 3 bases left in between. The V gene's germline CDR1 is MGHRA and CDR2 YSYEKL. CDR3 length: 11 amino acids. The CDR3 DNA sequence: TGCGCCAGCAGCCAAGGGTATGAGCAGTTCTTC. It specifies CASSQGYEQFF.

This clonotype showed up just a few times. The chain joins TRBV15 to TRBJ2-3; 11 positions match TRBD2. The CDR3 totals 15 residues. V shed 4 bases, J shed 4 bases, and the junction held 4 bases outside the gene matches. CDR1 and CDR2 (germline): LNHNV, YYDKDF (reference sequence). The CDR3 nucleotides read TGTGCCACCAGCACGGGACTAGCGGACTCAGATACGCAGTATTTT. It is translated as CATSTGLADSDTQYF.

The chain uses TRBV6-1 and TRBJ2-7; 7 nucleotides line up with TRBD2. From germline, CDR1 is MNHNS and CDR2 SASEGT. This CDR3 spans 15 amino acids. With 5 bases clipped from V and 3 bases from J, the junction kept 10 bases outside the gene matches. The chain's CDR3 is CASSPSRGGSYEQYF. Written as DNA, the CDR3 is TGTGCCAGCAGTCCATCTCGCGGGGGAAGCTACGAGCAGTACTTC.

In its sample, this clonotype was seen a few times. The chain couples TRBV27 to TRBJ1-5; D remains ambiguous. There are 15 residues in the CDR3. Trimming shortened V by 5 bases and J by 3 bases, and 14 bases separated the two germline ends. Germline CDR1 and CDR2: MNHEY and SMNVEV (reference sequence). In nucleotides, the CDR3 is TGTGCCAGCAGTCCTATCGTCCGATTCAATCAGCCCCAGCATTTT. Protein product: CASSPIVRFNQPQHF.

CDR3 bases: TGTGCCAGCAGTTACCTTCGGACAGGGGGGCGTTACACCTTC. Translating gives CASSYLRTGGRYTF. This chain connects TRBV6-5 to TRBJ1-2, with 10 bases identical to TRBD1. The CDR3 runs 14 residues. Germline-derived CDR1 and CDR2 are MNHEY and SVGAGI. V dropped 2 bases and J dropped 11; count of bases not matched to a gene: 8.

This clonotype turned up a few times. V is TRBV7-2 and J is TRBJ2-7, with TRBD2 as a possible D gene (5 bases). V lost 1 base and J lost 0, with 10 bases in between. In germline, CDR1 is SGHTA, CDR2 FQGNSA. CDR3 length equals 15 residues. CDR3 amino acids: CASSLVALSSYEQYF. In DNA form, the CDR3 reads TGTGCCAGCAGCTTAGTAGCGTTAAGCTCCTACGAGCAGTACTTC.

V gene TRBV27 combines with J gene TRBJ2-7, with D possibly being TRBD1 or TRBD2 (6 bases each). The CDR3 spans 19 residues. Trimming pared 4 bases from V and 6 bases from J, leaving 31 bases between. CDR1 and CDR2 from the germline V gene are MNHEY and SMNVEV (reference sequence). The CDR3 coding sequence is TGTGCCAGCAGTTCGACACCATTCCTCTTGGTCAAGGAGGGGGTCGAGCAGTACTTC. It specifies CASSSTPFLLVKEGVEQYF.

This chain joins TRBV7-9 and TRBJ2-1; 8 bases agree with TRBD1. The CDR3 is 14 amino acids. J was trimmed by 4 bases and V by 3 bases; bases with no gene match: 2. Germline CDR1 and CDR2: SEHNR and FQNEAQ (reference sequence). This CDR3 reads CASSLGQVYNEQFF. The CDR3 DNA reads TGTGCCAGCAGCTTGGGACAGGTTTACAATGAGCAGTTCTTC.

This chain joins TRBV27 and TRBJ2-1, with TRBD2 matching 14 bases. CDR1 and CDR2 (germline): MNHEY, SMNVEV (reference sequence). V lost 8 bases to trimming and J lost 15 bases; unmatched junction nucleotides: 6. This CDR3 contains 12 residues. CDR3 loop: CASGLAGGRWFF. The CDR3 nucleotides are TGTGCCAGCGGACTAGCGGGAGGTCGATGGTTCTTC.

The chain links TRBV28 to TRBJ1-5; D not resolved. CDR1 is MDHEN and CDR2 is SYDVKM in the germline V gene. This CDR3 contains 13 residues. V lost 3 bases and J 5 bases, leaving 8 bases between the germline ends. CDR3 residues: CASSLRRDQPQHF. Here the CDR3 DNA reads TGTGCCAGCAGTTTGAGGCGGGATCAGCCCCAGCATTTT.

The gene calls are TRBV7-9 and TRBJ2-1; tentative D call: TRBD2 (6 bases). The germline V gene encodes CDR1 SEHNR and CDR2 FQNEAQ (reference sequence). There are 16 residues in the CDR3. Trimming removed 1 base from V and 1 base from J, with 11 bases in between. The CDR3 DNA is TGTGCCAGCAGCTTAGTCGGCGGGGTGTCCTACAATGAGCAGTTCTTC. The encoded protein is CASSLVGGVSYNEQFF.